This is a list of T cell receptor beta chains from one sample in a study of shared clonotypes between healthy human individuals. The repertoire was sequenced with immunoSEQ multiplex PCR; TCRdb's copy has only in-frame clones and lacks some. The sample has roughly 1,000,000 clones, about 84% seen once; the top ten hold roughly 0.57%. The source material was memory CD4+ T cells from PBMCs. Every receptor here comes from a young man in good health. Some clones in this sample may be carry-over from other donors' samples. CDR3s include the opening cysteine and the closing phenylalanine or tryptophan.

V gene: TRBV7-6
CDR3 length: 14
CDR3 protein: CASSWGQLTDTQYF

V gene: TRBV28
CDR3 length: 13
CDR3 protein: CASSLRGRETQYF

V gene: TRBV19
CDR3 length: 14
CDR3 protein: CASSMTASSYEQYF

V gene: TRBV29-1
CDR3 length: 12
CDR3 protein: CSVGRGGTEAFF

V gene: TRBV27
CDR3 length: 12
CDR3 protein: CASSATPGGYTF

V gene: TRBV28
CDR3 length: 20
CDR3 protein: CASSLSHLRGSGRYPYEQYF

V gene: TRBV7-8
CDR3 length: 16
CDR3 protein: CASSPRGGINTDTQYF

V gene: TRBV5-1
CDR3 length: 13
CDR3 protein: CASSFVVNTEAFF

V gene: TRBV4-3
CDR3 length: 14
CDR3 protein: CASSPGQGWGEQYF

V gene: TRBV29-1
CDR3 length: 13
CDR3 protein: CSVSGQGSYGYTF

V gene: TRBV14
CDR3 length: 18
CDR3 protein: CASSQDFRQNSGANVLTF